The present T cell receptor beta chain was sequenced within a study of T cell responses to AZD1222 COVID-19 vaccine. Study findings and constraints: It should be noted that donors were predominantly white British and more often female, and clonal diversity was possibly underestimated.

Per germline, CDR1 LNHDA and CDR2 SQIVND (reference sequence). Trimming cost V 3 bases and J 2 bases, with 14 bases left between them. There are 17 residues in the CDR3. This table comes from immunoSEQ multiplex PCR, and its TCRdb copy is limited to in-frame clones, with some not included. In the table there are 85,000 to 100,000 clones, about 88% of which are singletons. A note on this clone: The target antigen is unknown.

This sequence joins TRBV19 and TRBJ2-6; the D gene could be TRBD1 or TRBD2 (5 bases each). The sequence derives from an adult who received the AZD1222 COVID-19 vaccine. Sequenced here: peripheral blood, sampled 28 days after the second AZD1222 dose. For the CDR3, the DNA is TGTGCCAGTAGTATCCGGGGACCGGTGGCTGGGGCCAACGTCCTGACTTTC. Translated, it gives CASSIRGPVAGANVLTF.